The clone carrying this T cell receptor (beta chain) showed up just a few times. The target antigen is unknown. The CDR3 has 15 amino acids. Trimming cost V 7 bases and J 0 bases, with 13 bases left between them. CDR1 and CDR2 from the germline V gene are SGHTA and FQGNSA. They built TCR cDNA with 5'RACE template switching, a step that put in a universal primer site and UMIs. One entry per CDR3 protein results from TCRdb running MiXCR on the 5' RACE reads. The sample carries a few hundred thousand distinct CDR3 sequences, about a fifth recorded once. This record comes from a study of T cells after yellow fever vaccination. Study-wide context: Preparation of fractions with low cell numbers was performed using SMART-Seq v4 Ultra Low Input.

Study-level findings and limits: Reappearance after the booster was seen for most primary-vaccination clones, at 95% to 96% CD4 and around 90% CD8. Clonotypes found in both CD4 and CD8 compartments made up a small share.

This chain connects TRBV7-2 to TRBJ2-1, with D perhaps matching TRBD1 or TRBD2 (5 bases each). The receptor was isolated from a man aged 25 to 40 who received the YFV17D yellow fever vaccine. The material sequenced was PBMCs, taken 15 days after the yellow fever booster vaccination. The CDR3 loop reads CASTPWGSSYNEQFF. DNA of the CDR3: TGTGCCAGCACCCCATGGGGGAGCTCCTACAATGAGCAGTTCTTC.